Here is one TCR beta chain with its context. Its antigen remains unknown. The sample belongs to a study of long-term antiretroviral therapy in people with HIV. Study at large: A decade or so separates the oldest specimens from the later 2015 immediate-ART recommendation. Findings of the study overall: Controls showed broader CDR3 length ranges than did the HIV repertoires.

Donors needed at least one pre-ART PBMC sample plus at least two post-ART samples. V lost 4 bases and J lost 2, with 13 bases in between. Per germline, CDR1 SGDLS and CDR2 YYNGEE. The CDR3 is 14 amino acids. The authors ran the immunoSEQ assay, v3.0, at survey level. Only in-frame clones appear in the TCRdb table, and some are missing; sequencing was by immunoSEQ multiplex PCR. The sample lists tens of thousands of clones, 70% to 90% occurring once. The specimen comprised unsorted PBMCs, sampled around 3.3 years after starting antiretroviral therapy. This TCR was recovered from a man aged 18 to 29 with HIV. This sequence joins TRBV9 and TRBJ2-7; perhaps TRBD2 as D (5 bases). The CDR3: CASSPPDLPYEQYF. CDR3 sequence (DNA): TGTGCCAGCAGCCCCCCGGACTTACCCTACGAGCAGTACTTC. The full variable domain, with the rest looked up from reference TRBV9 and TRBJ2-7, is DSGVTQTPKHLITATGQRVTLRCSPRSGDLSVYWYQQSLDQGLQFLIQYYNGEERAKGNILERFSAQQFPDLHSELNLSSLELGDSALYFCASSPPDLPYEQYFGPGTRLTVT.